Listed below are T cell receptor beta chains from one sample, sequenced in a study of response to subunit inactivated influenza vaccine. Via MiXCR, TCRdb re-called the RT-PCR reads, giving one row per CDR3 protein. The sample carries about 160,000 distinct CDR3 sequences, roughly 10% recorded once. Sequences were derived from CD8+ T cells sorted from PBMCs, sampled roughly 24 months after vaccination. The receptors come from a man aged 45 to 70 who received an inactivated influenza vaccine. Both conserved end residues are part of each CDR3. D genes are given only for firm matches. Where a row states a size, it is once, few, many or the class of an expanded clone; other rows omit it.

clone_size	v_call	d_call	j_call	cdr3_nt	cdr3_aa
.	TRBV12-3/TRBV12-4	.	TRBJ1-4	TGTGCCAGCAGTCCGCTCCTTGCCCGAACGGATGAAAAACTGTTTTTT	CASSPLLARTDEKLFF
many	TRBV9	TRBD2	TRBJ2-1	TGTGCCAGCAGCCCGGGACTAGCGGTCACCTACAATGAGCAGTTCTTC	CASSPGLAVTYNEQFF
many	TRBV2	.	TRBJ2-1	TGTGCCACGTTAATAAGGGGGGGGCCGAGTAATGAGCAGTTCTTC	CATLIRGGPSNEQFF
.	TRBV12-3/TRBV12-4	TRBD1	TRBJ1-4	TGTGCCAGCAGCTCCCTTGAGTGGGGACAGGTTAATGAAAAACTGTTTTTT	CASSSLEWGQVNEKLFF
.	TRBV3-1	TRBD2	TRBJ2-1	TGTGCCAGCAGCCAAGGATTGCGGGAGCTTAATGAGCAGTTCTTC	CASSQGLRELNEQFF
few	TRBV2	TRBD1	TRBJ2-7	TGTGCCAGCAGTCCCAACAGGGGGCAATACGAGCAGTACTTC	CASSPNRGQYEQYF
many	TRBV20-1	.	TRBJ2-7	TGCAGTGCTATCGGGCCTTCCTACGAGCAGTACTTC	CSAIGPSYEQYF
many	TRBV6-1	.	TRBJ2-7	TGTGCCAGCAGCTGGACAGCCGGCCACGAGCAGTACTTC	CASSWTAGHEQYF
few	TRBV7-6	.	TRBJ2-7	TGTGCCAGCAGCTTAGGGGGGGCAGTCAGCGAGCAGTACTTC	CASSLGGAVSEQYF
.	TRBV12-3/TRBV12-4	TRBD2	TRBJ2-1	TGTGCCAGCAGAGCGGGGACTAGCGGTTACAATGAGCAGTTCTTC	CASRAGTSGYNEQFF
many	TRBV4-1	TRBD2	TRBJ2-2	TGCGCCAGCAGCCATCGGGCGACTAGCGGGGGGGCTCGTGGGGAGCTGTTTTTT	CASSHRATSGGARGELFF
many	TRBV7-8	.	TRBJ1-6	TGTGCCAGCAGCTTAGCGGGTTTAGATTGGGACACAAGGGCTAATTCACCCCTCCACTTT	CASSLAGLDWDTRANSPLHF
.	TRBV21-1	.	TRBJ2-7	TGTGCCAGCAGGTCACAGGGGACCTACGAGCAGTACTTC	CASRSQGTYEQYF
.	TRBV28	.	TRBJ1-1	TGTGCCAGCAGTCCCACAGTTCGGGAGACAGACACTGAAGCTTTCTTT	CASSPTVRETDTEAFF
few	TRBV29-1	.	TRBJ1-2	TGCAGCGTTGAAGGTGTCGGGGGCGGACACACTAACTATGGCTACACCTTC	CSVEGVGGGHTNYGYTF
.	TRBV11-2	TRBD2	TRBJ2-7	TGTGCCAGCAGCTTATTAGCGGGAGGTGGCGAGCAGTACTTC	CASSLLAGGGEQYF
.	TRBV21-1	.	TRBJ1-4	TGTGCCAGCAGGCCACTCCGGACAGGGGATGAAAAACTGTTTTTT	CASRPLRTGDEKLFF
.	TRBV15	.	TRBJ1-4	TGTGCCACCGGCCAGATCTCGAATGAAAAACTGTTTTTT	CATGQISNEKLFF
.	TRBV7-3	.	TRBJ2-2	TGTGCCAGCGCACTAGGCACCGGGGAGCTGTTTTTT	CASALGTGELFF
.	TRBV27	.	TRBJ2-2	TGTGCCAGCAGTACCTCCACAGGCCTTGAGGCCACCGGGGAGCTGTTTTTT	CASSTSTGLEATGELFF
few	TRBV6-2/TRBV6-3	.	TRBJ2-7	TGTGCCAGCAGTTACTCCGCCCGGGACCTCTGGGACTTC	CASSYSARDLWDF
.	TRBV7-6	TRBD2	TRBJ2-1	TGTGCCAGCAGCTCTTCTAGCGGGGGGACCTACAATGAGCAGTTCTTC	CASSSSSGGTYNEQFF
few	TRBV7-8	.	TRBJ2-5	TGTGCCAGCAGCTTAGCGCCGGACAGAGAGACCCAGTACTTC	CASSLAPDRETQYF
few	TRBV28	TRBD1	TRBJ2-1	TGTGCCAGCTTACCCGGGACAGGGGTTTACAATGAGCAGTTCTTC	CASLPGTGVYNEQFF
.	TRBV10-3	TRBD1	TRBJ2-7	TGTGCCATCAGTGGGAGGACAGGGGGCTCGGAAAACGAGCAGTACTTC	CAISGRTGGSENEQYF
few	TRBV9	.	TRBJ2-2	TGTGCCAGCAGCCAGCAGGGGAGGGGGGAGCTGTTTTTT	CASSQQGRGELFF
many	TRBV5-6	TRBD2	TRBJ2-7	TGTGCCAGCAGCAGGGGACTAGCGGCCTACGAGCAGTACTTC	CASSRGLAAYEQYF
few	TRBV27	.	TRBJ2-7	TGTGCCAGCAGTTTATCGGGGACGGTTGGCGAGCAGTACTTC	CASSLSGTVGEQYF